The T cell receptor beta chain under discussion was sequenced for a study of cytomegalovirus exposure and HLA in healthy donors. Whole-study findings and limits: One variant, a missense change in DCLRE1C, was linked in a later analysis to TCR beta V- and J-gene trimming. There were some public TCRs occurring in many donors, but most TCR sequences were rare. No immune exposure information besides CMV serostatus was available.

Note on this clone: Its antigen remains unidentified.

The PCR contained 60 Vbeta and 13 Jbeta primers. Sequencing used immunoSEQ multiplex PCR; TCRdb keeps in-frame clones, though not all of them. The sample holds 65,000 to 85,000 clones; approximately 84% are singletons and the top ten take 2% to 3%. Trimming pared 4 bases from V and 4 bases from J, leaving 16 bases between. CDR1 is MNHNS and CDR2 is SASEGT in the germline V gene. This CDR3 region has 15 residues. Each donor was nominally healthy when sampled (though unrecorded immune exposures were likely). The origin of this receptor is a woman aged 50 to 60 in good health and CMV-seronegative. The sample consisted of PBMCs. The chain carries TRBV6-1 and TRBJ1-2, with D possibly being TRBD1 (5 bases). The CDR3 nucleotides are TGTGCCAGCAGTGCCCCCACAGGTCTTGGCTATGGCTACACCTTC. This codes for CASSAPTGLGYGYTF.